One and the same sample provided the 4 T cell receptor beta chains below, sequenced in a study of T cells in Graves' hyperthyroidism and ophthalmopathy. Amplified TCR beta CDR3 regions came from RNA transcripts. The TCR CDR3 first-round RT-PCR relied on the HTBI primer set. One entry per CDR3 protein, called by TCRdb with MiXCR from the multiplex PCR reads. The sample consists of a few hundred thousand distinct CDR3 sequences, 17% of them appearing once. Source material: blood. Every receptor here comes from a woman in her 50s with Graves' hyperthyroidism.

In its sample, this clonotype was seen many times. The chain employs TRBV7-9 and TRBJ2-3, with a possible D match to TRBD2 (6 bases). V lost 3 bases to trimming and J lost 0 bases, with 10 bases between them. Germline V gene sequence: CDR1 SEHNR, CDR2 FQNEAQ (reference sequence). This CDR3 spans 15 amino acids. The DNA for the CDR3 is TGTGCCAGCAGCTTCCTAGCGAGGAGCACAGATACGCAGTATTTT. Protein sequence: CASSFLARSTDTQYF. The full variable domain, rest sourced from reference TRBV7-9 and TRBJ2-3, is DTGVSQNPRHKITKRGQNVTFRCDPISEHNRLYWYRQTLGQGPEFLTYFQNEAQLEKSRLLSDRFSAERPKGSFSTLEIQRTEQGDSAMYLCASSFLARSTDTQYFGPGTRLTVL.

This clonotype came up many times. The chain links TRBV7-8 to TRBJ2-3; D remains unclear. The CDR3 consists of 13 residues. Germline V gives CDR1 SGHVS, CDR2 FQNEAQ. Trimming took off 2 bases at V and 4 bases at J, with 7 bases between the two ends. This CDR3 reads CASSLTAADTQYF. In DNA, the CDR3 is TGTGCCAGCAGCTTAACAGCAGCAGATACGCAGTATTTT.

The J gene is TRBJ1-1, the V gene TRBV19; the match to TRBD1 covers 12 bases. The CDR3 sequence is 19 residues long. CDR1 and CDR2 from the germline V gene are LNHDA and SQIVND (reference sequence). J gave up 7 bases and V 5 bases, and 20 bases lay outside the gene matches. The CDR3 spells CASSRARDRGHRGFDEAFF. The CDR3 DNA is TGTGCCAGTAGTCGAGCCCGGGACAGGGGGCATCGGGGTTTTGATGAAGCTTTCTTT.

This clonotype was detected a few times. The V call is TRBV2, the J call TRBJ2-1; TRBD2 agrees at 13 bases. The junction had 6 bases not matched to a gene; V was cut back by 8 bases and J by 2 bases. The CDR3 is 16 amino acids. CDR1 is SNHLY, CDR2 FYNNEI, per germline. DNA of the CDR3: TGTGCCAGCTTGACTAGCGGGAGGAGTCCCTACAATGAGCAGTTCTTC. Encoded protein: CASLTSGRSPYNEQFF.